This T cell receptor beta chain was captured in a study of shared clonotypes between healthy human individuals. Germline V CDR1 and CDR2: SGHRS, YFSETQ. This CDR3 is 14 amino acids long. Trimming stripped 2 bases from V and 1 base from J, with 10 bases between. TCRdb's table, derived via immunoSEQ multiplex PCR, lists solely in-frame clones and lacks some. The sample has roughly 700,000 clones; less than 95% are singletons. V and J are TRBV5-1 and TRBJ2-7; D remains ambiguous. The specimen sequenced was memory CD8+ T cells from PBMCs. Regarding subset: CD45RO+ cells pooled with CCR7-negative TemRA cells. The clonotype was recovered from a man younger than 35 in good health. Some clones in this sample may be carry-over from other donors' samples. The CDR3 is CASSLVNPSYEQYF. The CDR3 DNA follows: TGCGCCAGCAGCTTAGTTAACCCATCCTACGAGCAGTACTTC. The entire variable domain, with the rest obtained from reference TRBV5-1 and TRBJ2-7, is as follows: KAGVTQTPRYLIKTRGQQVTLSCSPISGHRSVSWYQQTPGQGLQFLFEYFSETQRNKGNFPGRFSGRQFSNSRSEMNVSTLELGDSALYLCASSLVNPSYEQYFGPGTRLTVT.